This TCR beta chain is drawn from a study of blood T cell repertoires in COVID-19. Turning to this clone: Within the sample, other DNA sequences also encode this same CDR3.

The germline CDR1 and CDR2 sequences are MNHNY and SVGAGI (reference sequence). Trimming cost V 5 bases and J 4 bases; bases outside gene matches: 1. The CDR3 covers 13 residues. The authors' processing: The authors estimated nucleated cell counts from reference gene primer amplification. Clones were sequenced by immunoSEQ multiplex PCR, and TCRdb holds only the in-frame ones, with some missing. V, J and clone size reflect that table, while D and trimming were determined from the DNA. The table lists roughly 63,000 clones, around 80% of them singletons. This TCR derives from a human donor in a cohort sampled during active COVID-19. Source material: peripheral blood. This chain joins TRBV6-6 and TRBJ1-2, with 10 nucleotides matching TRBD1. In nucleotides, the CDR3 is TGTGCCAGCAGTCGGACAGGGGGCTATGGCTACACCTTC. It is translated as CASSRTGGYGYTF.